This note documents a single TCR beta chain sequence. The data were obtained in a study of blood T cell repertoires in COVID-19. The CDR3 contains 13 residues. Germline CDR1 and CDR2: MNHEY and SMNVEV (reference sequence). Deletions cut 6 bases from V and 1 base from J, with 9 bases between. The data were produced by immunoSEQ multiplex PCR, yet TCRdb's version contains in-frame clones alone and is incomplete. This table holds about 100,000 clones, about 91% found once. This chain connects TRBV27 to TRBJ1-1, with a tentative D call TRBD1 (5 bases). Sequencing was performed on peripheral blood. The sequence came from a man between 18 and 35 years old with acute or convalescent COVID-19. The CDR3 region has the DNA TGTGCCAGCAGCTGGGGGGGGAACACTGAAGCTTTCTTT. Its translation is CASSWGGNTEAFF.